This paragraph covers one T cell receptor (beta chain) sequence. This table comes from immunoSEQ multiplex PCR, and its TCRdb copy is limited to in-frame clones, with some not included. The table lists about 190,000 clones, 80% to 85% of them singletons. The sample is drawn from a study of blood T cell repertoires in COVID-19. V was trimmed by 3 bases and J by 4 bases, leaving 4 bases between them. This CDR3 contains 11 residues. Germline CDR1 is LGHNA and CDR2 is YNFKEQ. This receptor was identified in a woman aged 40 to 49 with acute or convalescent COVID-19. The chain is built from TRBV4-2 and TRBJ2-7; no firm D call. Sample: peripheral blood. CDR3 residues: CASSHEYEQYF. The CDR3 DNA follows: TGTGCCAGCAGCCACGAGTACGAGCAGTACTTC.